What follows is one T cell receptor (beta chain) and its context. In the original workflow: For nucleated cells, counts were estimated from reference gene primer amplification. Some clones are missing from TCRdb's copy, which holds only in-frame ones; the method was immunoSEQ multiplex PCR. Clone size and V and J calls were adopted from that table, with D and trimming inferred from the DNA. The sample contains some 190,000 clones, less than 85% of which appear only once. Living in 24 US areas, the participants were between about 18 and 95 years of age. This entry belongs to a study of blood T cell repertoires in COVID-19. Study-wide context: In each case, the material was cDNA or gDNA derived from T cells, B-cell-depleted T cells, or PBMCs.

V was pared by 5 bases and J by 7 bases, with 12 bases between. Per the germline V gene, CDR1 is LGHNT and CDR2 is FRNRAP. The CDR3 is 12 amino acids. Material for sequencing was PBMCs or T cells enriched from blood (not recorded which). The chain uses TRBV12-5 and TRBJ2-7; weak D call: TRBD1 (5 bases). The receptor's source is a woman in her twenties or thirties who had recovered from COVID-19. This CDR3 reads CASGQKGQEQYV. For the CDR3, the DNA is TGTGCTAGTGGTCAAAAAGGACAAGAGCAGTACGTC.